What follows are 12 T cell receptor beta chains derived from one specimen sequenced in a study of OX40 agonist ivuxolimab in advanced cancers. Method: immunoSEQ multiplex PCR; TCRdb's copy keeps in-frame clones and lacks some. The sample lists 68,000 or so clones, 83% occurring once. Specimen: CD4+ or CD8+ T cells sorted from blood, collected in a trial of the OX40 agonist ivuxolimab. The receptors were gathered from an adult with an advanced solid tumor such as melanoma, head and neck, liver or kidney cancer.

The rearrangement joins TRBV7-9 to TRBJ2-7; 10 bases agree with TRBD1. With V trimmed by 2 bases and J by 5 bases, 9 bases remained unmatched. Germline CDR1 reads SEHNR; CDR2 reads FQNEAQ (reference sequence). This CDR3 comprises 16 residues. CDR3: CASSLRGDRGSDEQYF. CDR3 nucleotides: TGTGCCAGCAGCTTAAGGGGGGACAGGGGATCCGACGAGCAGTACTTC.

CDR3 sequence: CASSLVTEGAETQYF. DNA of the CDR3: TGTGCCAGCAGCTTAGTAACTGAGGGGGCTGAGACCCAGTACTTC. The chain is built from TRBV7-8 and TRBJ2-5; the match to TRBD1 covers 7 bases. The CDR3 covers 15 residues. Unmatched junction bases numbered 7, after V lost 1 base and J lost 5 bases. Germline loops: CDR1 SGHVS, CDR2 FQNEAQ.

The chain has TRBV19 and TRBJ2-5; 12 bases are a match to TRBD2. The ends lost 3 bases at V and 2 bases at J; junction bases unmatched: 4. The CDR3 has 16 residues. The V gene's germline CDR1 is LNHDA and CDR2 SQIVND (reference sequence). This chain's CDR3 is CASSMGTSGGQETQYF. CDR3 bases: TGTGCCAGTAGTATGGGAACTAGCGGGGGGCAAGAGACCCAGTACTTC.

V is TRBV6-4 and J is TRBJ1-2; the D gene is possibly TRBD1 (5 bases). CDR3 length: 13 residues. V was clipped by 0 bases and J by 7 bases, with 9 bases between them. CDR1 MRHNA and CDR2 SNTAGT come from the germline V gene. This chain's CDR3 is CASSDSGVGGYTF. The CDR3 nucleotides are TGTGCCAGCAGTGACTCGGGGGTGGGTGGCTACACCTTC.

The V and J genes are TRBV21-1 and TRBJ1-6; the table's D call of TRBD1 was not tested on the DNA. TRBV21-1 is assigned pseudogene status. The length of the CDR3 is 15 residues. The CDR3 DNA sequence: TGTGCCATCCCCCGCGGAAGGGGCCGAAATTCACCCCTCCACTTT. It translates to CAIPRGRGRNSPLHF.

The CDR3 protein is CASSLLQFPAETQYF. The DNA for the CDR3 is TGTGCCAGCAGCTTGCTACAGTTCCCCGCGGAGACCCAGTACTTC. The chain couples TRBV5-6 to TRBJ2-5; no clear D. The V end was cut by 1 base, the J end by 5 bases, with 15 bases between. CDR1 and CDR2 (germline): SGHDT, YYEEEE. CDR3 size: 15 residues.

The V and J genes are TRBV30 and TRBJ2-7; tentative D call: TRBD2 (7 bases). This CDR3 comprises 15 residues. Germline CDR1 GTSNPN, CDR2 SVGIG (reference sequence). V was trimmed by 2 bases and J by 0 bases, leaving 14 bases between them. The CDR3 sequence is CAWSRGGASSYEQYF. CDR3 coding DNA: TGTGCCTGGAGTCGAGGGGGGGCGAGCTCCTACGAGCAGTACTTC.

The chain joins TRBV5-1 to TRBJ2-1; 9 bases agree with TRBD1. With 2 bases clipped from V and 4 bases from J, the junction kept 4 bases outside the gene matches. This CDR3 spans 15 amino acids. Germline V gene lookup returns CDR1 SGHRS and CDR2 YFSETQ. CDR3 in DNA: TGCGCCAGCAGCTTAGCCGGGACAGGGTACAATGAGCAGTTCTTC. Protein product: CASSLAGTGYNEQFF.

The chain employs TRBV2 and TRBJ1-1; D is unresolved. The V and J ends lost 4 bases and 4 bases respectively, with 10 bases between them. Germline V CDR1 and CDR2: SNHLY, FYNNEI. This CDR3 is built from 13 residues. CDR3 in amino acids: CASSAQSITEAFF. CDR3 bases: TGTGCCAGCAGTGCCCAGTCTATCACTGAAGCTTTCTTT.

This chain uses TRBV19 with TRBJ2-3; tentative D call: TRBD1 (5 bases). V was cut by 5 bases and J by 2 bases, with 11 bases left in between. CDR3 length: 14 amino acids. Germline lookup yields CDR1 LNHDA and CDR2 SQIVND (reference sequence). DNA of the CDR3: TGTGCCAGTAGTCGGGCAGGGCCCACAGATACGCAGTATTTT. Its protein product is CASSRAGPTDTQYF. Together with reference TRBV19 and TRBJ2-3, the CDR3 gives the full variable domain: DGGITQSPKYLFRKEGQNVTLSCEQNLNHDAMYWYRQDPGQGLRLIYYSQIVNDFQKGDIAEGYSVSREKKESFPLTVTSAQKNPTAFYLCASSRAGPTDTQYFGPGTRLTVL.

The rearrangement joins TRBV5-1 to TRBJ2-7, with 8 bases matching TRBD2. V shed 0 bases, J shed 1 base, and the junction held 6 bases outside the gene matches. CDR1 and CDR2 from the germline V gene are SGHRS and YFSETQ. CDR3 length: 16 residues. CDR3 protein: CASSLANSGVSYEQYF. The CDR3 region has the DNA TGCGCCAGCAGCTTGGCCAATAGCGGGGTTTCCTACGAGCAGTACTTC. The full variable domain, its missing parts supplied by reference TRBV5-1 and TRBJ2-7, is KAGVTQTPRYLIKTRGQQVTLSCSPISGHRSVSWYQQTPGQGLQFLFEYFSETQRNKGNFPGRFSGRQFSNSRSEMNVSTLELGDSALYLCASSLANSGVSYEQYFGPGTRLTVT.

The J gene is TRBJ2-7, the V gene TRBV19, with D possibly being TRBD1 (5 bases). Germline V gene sequence: CDR1 LNHDA, CDR2 SQIVND (reference sequence). Trimming took off 8 bases at V and 5 bases at J, with 10 bases between the two ends. The length of the CDR3 is 11 residues. CDR3 bases: TGTGCCAGTGGACATTTCAACGAGCAGTACTTC. It specifies CASGHFNEQYF.